This T cell receptor (beta chain) derives from a study of blood T cell repertoires in COVID-19 (dated by TCRdb to 2020 to 2021). With respect to the entire study: Collaborator samples came from the United States, Italy and Spain and covered acute and convalescent phases of COVID-19. HLA class I and class II types, where available, came from metadata supplied by the sample provider rather than from assay-based typing. The prospective study material was composed of cDNA or gDNA derived from T cells, B-cell-depleted T cells, or PBMCs. The samples were drawn from two sources: the first 160 participants of the ongoing ImmuneRACE study, and 1,254 subjects contributed by 6 global collaborators. The dataset comprised deeply sampled blood TCRbeta repertoires from subjects exposed to, actively infected with, or recovered from COVID-19. A de-identified subject ID, COVID-19 status, age in years and sex were almost always included in the sample metadata. The repertoires were made available in a free public database intended to serve as a resource for research on the immune response to SARS-CoV-2.

Enrolling through a virtual design, the prospective study's participants ranged in age from roughly 18 to 90 years and lived across 24 United States geographic areas. In the prospective study, cohorts were assigned on the basis of participant-reported clinical history obtained from a screening survey and a study questionnaire. Exposed participants had been in contact, within 2 weeks of entering the study, with a person who had a PCR-confirmed or clinician-diagnosed case of COVID-19. Mobile phlebotomists in the prospective study collected whole blood, serum and a nasopharyngeal or oropharyngeal swab from every participant. Over an approximately 2-month period, participants in the prospective study had the option of providing additional blood draws and questionnaires. Before DNA extraction, blood samples from the prospective study were shipped at room temperature or frozen. In regard to this clone: The antigen it recognizes is unknown. Base qualities were left out, and no much larger clone turns up one base away.

The cysteine opens and the phenylalanine closes a CDR3 of 16 amino acids. The DNA shown is the 48-base CDR3, in frame from base 1. The germline V gene specifies MRHNA as CDR1 and SNTAGT as CDR2. The junction shows trimming of 6 bases on V and 5 bases on J, and the gene matches do not reach 11 bases of it. Overall study results and their limits: Clinical and demographic metadata were provided uncurated, with the amount varying by source and participant.

The immunoSEQ Assay, a bias-controlled multiplex PCR, was used to amplify TCRbeta CDR3 regions from genomic DNA. Per the original workflow: The number of nucleated cells in each sample was estimated by amplification of reference gene primers within the assay. To quantify the absolute abundance of each unique TCRbeta CDR3 rearrangement, sequence reads were collapsed and filtered. Productive Simpson clonality was computed per sample as the square root of Simpson's diversity index over productive rearrangements. The table comes from immuneACCESS by way of TCRdb, which keeps in-frame sequences with V and J called. Part of the clones is missing from these tables; in studies checked, under half for an unresolved V gene and the rest for unknown reasons. The V and J calls and clone size come from that table; D and trimming were worked out from the DNA. The sample table contains some 300,000 clones; only one count was recorded for 85% to 90% of them. Of the sample, 2.5% to 3.5% falls within the top ten clones.

This TCR was recovered from a woman between 45 and 60 years old who had been exposed to COVID-19. The receptor chain draws on TRBV6-4 and TRBJ2-2, and 8 junctional nucleotides match TRBD1. Sequenced material: PBMCs or T cells enriched from blood (not recorded which). The sequence in DNA is TGTGCCAGCAGCCCCATGGGACAGGCCTCAACCGGGGAGCTGTTTTTT. Its translation is CASSPMGQASTGELFF.